Each of the 14 T cell receptor beta chains below was sequenced from the same sample in a study of CD8 T cells in ankylosing spondylitis. One entry per CDR3 protein, called by TCRdb with MiXCR from the 5' RACE reads. This table has under 200,000 distinct CDR3 sequences, approximately 10% appearing once. The sequencing input was blood, either unsorted or a sorted T cell fraction (not recorded which). The receptors were sampled from a female donor with ankylosing spondylitis or in good health (not recorded which).

The chain has TRBV29-1 and TRBJ2-2, with D perhaps TRBD1 (5 bases). Germline-derived CDR1 and CDR2 are SQVTM and ANQGSEA. The CDR3 is 14 residues long. Trimming removed 6 bases at V and 8 bases at J, with 19 bases between. CDR3 amino acids: CSVMKGEVLGELFF. For the CDR3, the DNA is TGCAGCGTCATGAAAGGGGAAGTGTTAGGGGAGCTGTTTTTT.

The chain joins TRBV6-2 or TRBV6-3 to TRBJ2-1; 11 nucleotides align to TRBD2. The V segment lost 6 bases and the J segment 8 bases; nucleotides outside the gene matches: 9. The CDR3 consists of 15 residues. Germline CDR1 and CDR2: MNHEY and SVGEGT. The CDR3 bases are TGTGCCAGCAGCCCCACTAGCGGGAGAAAGTATGAGCAGTTCTTC. It encodes CASSPTSGRKYEQFF.

This chain connects TRBV7-9 to TRBJ2-7; D is perhaps TRBD2 (5 bases). CDR3 length: 12 amino acids. The V gene's germline CDR1 is SEHNR and CDR2 FQNEAQ (reference sequence). The V end was cut by 5 bases, the J end by 6 bases, with 11 bases between. CDR3 sequence: CASSPGWFEQYF. In DNA, the CDR3 is TGTGCCAGCAGCCCGGGGTGGTTCGAGCAGTACTTC.

The chain recombines TRBV7-9 with TRBJ2-6; D remains ambiguous. The CDR3 is made up of 17 amino acids. V dropped 1 base and J dropped 0 bases, with 10 bases sitting between them. Germline V gene data show CDR1 as SEHNR and CDR2 as FQNEAQ (reference sequence). This CDR3 is CASSLDWKSSGANVLTF. The CDR3 region has the DNA TGTGCCAGCAGCTTAGATTGGAAGAGCTCTGGGGCCAACGTCCTGACTTTC.

The J gene is TRBJ2-5, the V gene TRBV4-3; perhaps TRBD1 as D (6 bases). Looked up from germline, CDR1 is LGHNA and CDR2 is YSLEER. V lost 2 bases and J 5 bases, leaving 18 bases between the germline ends. CDR3 size: 16 residues. CDR3 nucleotides: TGCGCCAGCAGCCAATACCGAAAGGGGGTCGGGGAGACCCAGTACTTC. This encodes CASSQYRKGVGETQYF.

In this sample, this clonotype turned up a few times. The chain recombines TRBV3-1 with TRBJ2-2; 7 bases map to TRBD2. J was trimmed by 5 bases and V by 6 bases; bases with no gene match: 3. In germline, CDR1 is LGHDT, CDR2 YNNKEL (reference sequence). CDR3 size: 13 residues. CDR3 amino acids: CASRGGSTGELFF. The DNA for the CDR3 is TGTGCCAGCAGGGGAGGGTCGACCGGGGAGCTGTTTTTT.

There are a few counts of this clonotype. The rearrangement joins TRBV7-6 to TRBJ2-2, with 11 bases that match TRBD1. V lost 4 bases, J lost 7 bases, and 11 bases stayed unmatched. The CDR3 runs to 17 residues. The V gene's germline CDR1 is SGHVS and CDR2 FNYEAQ. DNA of the CDR3: TGTGCCAGCAGCTCGAACCCAGGACAGGGGGCTGGCGGGGAGCTGTTTTTT. Translated, it gives CASSSNPGQGAGGELFF.

This clonotype was recorded a few times. This chain connects TRBV5-5 to TRBJ2-1; no reliable D call. CDR3 length: 17 residues. From germline, CDR1 is SGHKS and CDR2 YYEKEE (reference sequence). V was clipped by 3 bases and J by 0 bases, with 16 bases between them. CDR3 sequence: CASSSRGSRFSYNEQFF. CDR3 sequence (DNA): TGTGCCAGCAGCTCCCGCGGTAGCAGATTCTCCTACAATGAGCAGTTCTTC. Using reference TRBV5-5 and TRBJ2-1 for the parts outside the CDR3, the full variable domain is DAGVTQSPTHLIKTRGQQVTLRCSPISGHKSVSWYQQVLGQGPQFIFQYYEKEERGRGNFPDRFSARQFPNYSSELNVNALLLGDSALYLCASSSRGSRFSYNEQFFGPGTRLTVL.

This clonotype was seen many times. The chain is built from TRBV9 and TRBJ2-2; 8 bases map to TRBD2. CDR1 and CDR2 from the germline V gene are SGDLS and YYNGEE. The CDR3 consists of 17 residues. V trimming: 3 bases; J trimming: 4 bases; junction bases outside the gene matches: 11. The CDR3 loop is CASSAPERGWITGELFF. CDR3 coding DNA: TGTGCCAGCAGCGCCCCTGAGCGGGGGTGGATCACCGGGGAGCTGTTTTTT.

Comments on this clonotype: One end of the junction fails to match germline, which may point to a read error. This chain joins TRBV5-5 and TRBJ1-2, with D perhaps TRBD1 (5 bases). Germline CDR1 reads SGHKS; CDR2 reads YYEKEE (reference sequence). The CDR3 has 13 residues. Written as DNA, the CDR3 is TGTGCCATCAGCCTTGGGACGGACTATGGCTACACCTTC. Translating gives CAISLGTDYGYTF.

The genes are TRBV6-5 and TRBJ2-2; 8 positions agree with TRBD2. V shed 2 bases and J 4 bases; nucleotides not matched to a gene: 9. Germline V gives CDR1 MNHEY, CDR2 SVGAGI. This CDR3 spans 17 amino acids. The CDR3 DNA reads TGTGCCAGCAGTTACCTCGCGACTAGCGTGGGCACCGGGGAGCTGTTTTTT. Translated, it gives CASSYLATSVGTGELFF.

This clonotype was observed a handful of times. The V and J genes are TRBV7-9 and TRBJ1-2; 9 bases align to TRBD1. Germline CDR1 reads SEHNR; CDR2 reads FQNEAQ (reference sequence). J gave up 0 bases and V 5 bases, and 4 bases lay outside the gene matches. The CDR3 loop spans 15 amino acids. CDR3 sequence: CASSRTGVPNYGYTF. The CDR3 region has the DNA TGTGCCAGCAGCCGGACAGGGGTCCCTAACTATGGCTACACCTTC.

This clonotype appeared many times. CDR3 nucleotides: TGCAGCGCCGGACTAGCGGGAGGGCCGGGCACCGGGGAGCTGTTTTTT. It translates to CSAGLAGGPGTGELFF. V is TRBV29-1 and J is TRBJ2-2; 15 positions match TRBD2. The CDR3 loop spans 16 amino acids. Germline CDR1 reads SQVTM; CDR2 reads ANQGSEA. Trimming took 7 bases from V and 4 from J; bases not matched to a gene: 7.

The chain employs TRBV12-3 or TRBV12-4 and TRBJ2-7, with D tentatively TRBD1 or TRBD2 (5 bases each). CDR3 length: 14 residues. Trimming removed 5 bases at V and 7 bases at J, with 18 bases between. DNA of the CDR3: TGTGCCAGCAGTCCCTATCCAGAGGGGATAGAGCAGTACTTC. Residues: CASSPYPEGIEQYF.